This T cell receptor (beta chain) was obtained from a study of graft-versus-host responses after intestinal transplantation. Repertoires were generated with immunoSEQ multiplex PCR, while TCRdb's copy carries only in-frame clones and drops some. The table lists about 18,000 clones, over 75% of them singletons, with 1.5% to 2% in the top ten. Deletions cut 0 bases from V and 6 bases from J, with 7 bases between. Looked up from germline, CDR1 is SGDLS and CDR2 is YYNGEE. CDR3 length equals 13 residues. About this clone itself: The target antigen is unknown.

Whole-study results and caveats: Recipient marrow showed GvH clones, some seen first in ileum or blood.

The material sequenced was PBMCs, taken 14 days after transplant. This receptor was taken from a human patient who received an intestinal transplant, so some T cells may come from the graft donor. The chain recombines TRBV9 with TRBJ2-1; D gene unclear. CDR3 in amino acids: CASSVEWANEQFF. As DNA, the CDR3 is TGTGCCAGCAGCGTAGAGTGGGCCAATGAGCAGTTCTTC.